This entry concerns a single T cell receptor beta chain. What this receptor recognizes is not known. Base quality data are lacking; no much larger clone is found one base away. The record originates from a study of blood T cell repertoires in COVID-19 (dated by TCRdb to 2020 to 2021). For context, the study as a whole: Collaborator samples came from the United States, Italy and Spain and covered acute and convalescent phases of COVID-19. The material from the prospective study consisted of cDNA or gDNA derived from T cells, B-cell-depleted T cells, or PBMCs. Deeply sampled blood TCRbeta repertoires from subjects exposed to, actively infected with, or recovered from COVID-19 were included in the dataset. The repertoires were released in a freely available public database intended as a resource for research on the immune response to SARS-CoV-2. Samples came from the ongoing ImmuneRACE study (first 160 participants) plus 1,254 subjects from 6 global collaborators. The sample metadata nearly always contained a de-identified subject ID, COVID-19 status, age in years and sex. Where available, HLA class I and class II types were taken from metadata supplied by the sample provider and were not determined by assay-based typing.

TCRbeta CDR3 regions were amplified from genomic DNA by means of the immunoSEQ Assay, a bias-controlled multiplex PCR. The original methods were these. The number of nucleated cells in each sample was estimated by amplification of reference gene primers within the assay. To quantify the absolute abundance of each unique TCRbeta CDR3 rearrangement, sequence reads were collapsed and filtered. For each sample, productive Simpson clonality was calculated by taking the square root of Simpson's diversity index across productive rearrangements. TCRdb provides this immuneACCESS table in a form limited to in-frame rearrangements. Some clones are lacking; in checked studies, under half of them reflect an unresolved V gene, and why the rest are absent is not known. That table supplies the V and J calls and clone size; D and trimming were determined from the DNA. This sample is represented by 29,000 or so clones; approximately 90% of them were singletons. Over 9.5% of the sample goes to the ten largest clones.

What the study reported, not specific to this receptor: Clinical and demographic metadata were provided uncurated, with the amount varying by source and participant.

Whole blood was collected in K2EDTA tubes by collaborating institutions according to the institutions' own protocols. For TCRbeta analysis, collaborators shipped samples as frozen whole blood, isolated PBMCs, or DNA extracted from either of those sample types. The CDR1 and CDR2 encoded by the germline V gene (reference sequence) are WNHNN and SYGVQD. From the cysteine up to the phenylalanine, the CDR3 has a length of 13 residues. The kept DNA is CDR3 alone, 39 bases in frame from the first base. V is pruned by 5 bases and J by 6 bases, leaving 1 base of the junction without a gene match. Material: peripheral blood. The rearrangement joined TRBV10-1 to TRBJ2-1; 10 bases in between match TRBD1. The clonotype comes from a man aged 60-69 years with acute or convalescent COVID-19. The CDR3 loop reads CASSRTGGNEQFF. The DNA sequence follows: TGCGCCAGCAGTCGGACAGGGGGCAATGAGCAGTTCTTC.